The present entry profiles one T cell receptor (beta chain) with its context. The data were taken from a study of blood T cell repertoires in COVID-19. About the research overall: Sites in the United States, Italy and Spain provided acute and convalescent COVID-19 samples.

Using immunoSEQ multiplex PCR, the repertoire was profiled, and TCRdb retains in-frame clones only, with some absent. This table holds some 150,000 clones, about 79% found once. Looked up from germline, CDR1 is SGHNT and CDR2 is YYREEE (reference sequence). This CDR3 contains 18 residues. The junction had 12 bases not matched to a gene; V was cut back by 3 bases and J by 5 bases. The sequencing sample was made of peripheral blood. V and J are TRBV5-4 and TRBJ2-5; 14 nucleotides line up with TRBD2. The TCR sequence derives from a woman aged 60-75 years with acute or convalescent COVID-19. The CDR3 here is CASSSRLAGGPMGETQYF. For the CDR3, the DNA is TGTGCCAGCAGCTCACGACTAGCGGGGGGGCCGATGGGTGAGACCCAGTACTTC. The full variable domain, in which reference TRBV5-4 and TRBJ2-5 provide the parts outside the CDR3, is ETGVTQSPTHLIKTRGQQVTLRCSSQSGHNTVSWYQQALGQGPQFIFQYYREEENGRGNFPPRFSGLQFPNYSSELNVNALELDDSALYLCASSSRLAGGPMGETQYFGPGTRLLVL.